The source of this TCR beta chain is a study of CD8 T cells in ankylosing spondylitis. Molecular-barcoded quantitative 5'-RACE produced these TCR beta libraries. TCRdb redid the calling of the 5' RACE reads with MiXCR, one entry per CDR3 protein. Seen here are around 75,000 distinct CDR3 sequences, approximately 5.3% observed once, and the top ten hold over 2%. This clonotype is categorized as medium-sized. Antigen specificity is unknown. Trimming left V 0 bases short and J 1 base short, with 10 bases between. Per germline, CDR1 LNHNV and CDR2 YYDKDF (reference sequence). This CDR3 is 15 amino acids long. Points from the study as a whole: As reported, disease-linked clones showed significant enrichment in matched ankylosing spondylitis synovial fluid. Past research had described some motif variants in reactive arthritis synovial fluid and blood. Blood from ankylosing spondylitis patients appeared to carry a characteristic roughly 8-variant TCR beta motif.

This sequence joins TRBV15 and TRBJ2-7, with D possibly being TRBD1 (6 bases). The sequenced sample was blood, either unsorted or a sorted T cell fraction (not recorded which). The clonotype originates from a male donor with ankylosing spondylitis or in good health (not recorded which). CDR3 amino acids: CATSRDRTASYEQYF. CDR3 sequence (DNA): TGTGCCACCAGCAGAGATAGGACAGCGTCCTACGAGCAGTACTTC.